This is a list of T cell receptor beta chains from one sample in a study of blood T cells in healthy people across ages. TCRdb called the 5' RACE reads again in MiXCR, with one record for every CDR3 protein. The table shows 600,000 or so distinct CDR3 sequences, with under 25% occurring only once. Sequencing was carried out using blood. All receptors derive from a man aged 65 to 85 in good health. The conserved cysteine and the conserved F or W are not part of the CDR3 here. Expanded clones get a size class; other rows say once, few or many, or leave the size out.

>TRBV29-1|TRBJ2-7|few|12
SVEGGRGKYEQY
>TRBV12-3/TRBV12-4|TRBJ2-3|few|15
ASGLEQGTGGTDTQY
>TRBV7-3|TRBJ2-1|-|14
ASSLTTSGRFNEQF
>TRBV28|TRBJ2-5|-|13
ASSWARQEKETQY
>TRBV7-2|TRBJ2-7|few|13
ASSWRGTKSNEQY
>TRBV12-3/TRBV12-4|TRBJ2-5|many|12
ASSSSTLQETQY
>TRBV28|TRBJ2-1|-|14
ASSFWQGGENNEQF
>TRBV6-6|TRBJ2-7|few|12
ASSYFDGSYEQY
>TRBV5-1|TRBJ2-7|-|11
ASSLPPMTGQY
>TRBV19|TRBJ1-2|few|10
ASSPYRDGYT
>TRBV7-2|TRBJ2-7|few|11
ASSLAPLGEQY
>TRBV9|TRBJ2-5|few|15
ASSVGRGLAKQETQY
>TRBV7-2|TRBJ2-3|many|12
ASSFHSKADTQY
>TRBV6-5|TRBJ2-1|-|17
ASSSGLAGGPSSYNEQF
>TRBV25-1|TRBJ2-5|few|14
ASSAGTSGYQETQY
>TRBV7-2|TRBJ1-2|-|12
ASTTSSGLSGYT
>TRBV7-2|TRBJ1-1|-|15
ASSFPIWGRMNTEAF
>TRBV14|TRBJ2-5|-|13
ASSQGWTAQETQY
>TRBV18|-|few|11
ASSPRQGGEQF
>TRBV20-1|TRBJ2-1|few|12
SAHSAQVGNEQF
>TRBV18|TRBJ2-7|-|12
ASRLGQGFYEQY
>TRBV6-2/TRBV6-3|TRBJ2-7|-|10
ASNHEHGEQY
>TRBV20-1|TRBJ2-2|few|13
SAGLAGGRVGELF
>TRBV10-3|TRBJ1-4|-|11
ATSGTTNEKLF
>TRBV20-1|TRBJ2-1|few|15
SARGLRTGASYNEQF
>TRBV20-1|TRBJ1-2|few|13
SARVGERSNYGYT
>TRBV5-1|TRBJ2-6|few|14
ASSLDTNSGANVLT
>TRBV12-3/TRBV12-4|TRBJ2-3|-|13
ASTPLRLGTDTQY
>TRBV7-2|TRBJ1-2|-|11
ASSPGVGYGYT
>TRBV24-1|TRBJ1-2|-|13
ATSDGQGDAYGYT
>TRBV7-2|-|few|13
ASSPTSGALNEQF